The clone carrying this T cell receptor (beta chain) was observed a handful of times. As yet, its antigen is unknown. One base away lies a much larger clone, so this may be a sequencing read error. This entry comes from a study of T cells in Graves' hyperthyroidism and ophthalmopathy. Overall study context: Any treatment followed the collection of peripheral blood at initial diagnosis.

What was amplified from RNA transcripts were TCR beta CDR3 regions. Using the HTBI primer set, a first-round RT-PCR was run on the TCR CDR3. TCRdb used MiXCR to reprocess the multiplex PCR reads, holding one entry per CDR3 protein. Of hundreds of thousands of distinct CDR3 sequences in the sample, 14% were seen once. The CDR3 runs to 13 residues. Trimming shortened V by 4 bases and J by 3 bases, and 10 bases separated the two germline ends. Germline assignment: CDR1 SGHTA and CDR2 FQGNSA. Using over 8.5 ml of fresh peripheral blood, PBMCs were prepared. Study results and caveats: The model predicted ophthalmopathy a median roughly six months before onset. Ophthalmopathy was distinguished from stable hyperthyroidism by 13 V-J signatures.

The TCR comes from a woman aged 50 to 60 with Graves' ophthalmopathy. Sequenced sample: blood. The rearrangement uses TRBV7-2 and TRBJ2-7; unclear D gene. CDR3 region: CASSSRLIYEQYF. CDR3 in DNA: TGTGCCAGCAGCTCCAGACTCATCTACGAGCAGTACTTC.